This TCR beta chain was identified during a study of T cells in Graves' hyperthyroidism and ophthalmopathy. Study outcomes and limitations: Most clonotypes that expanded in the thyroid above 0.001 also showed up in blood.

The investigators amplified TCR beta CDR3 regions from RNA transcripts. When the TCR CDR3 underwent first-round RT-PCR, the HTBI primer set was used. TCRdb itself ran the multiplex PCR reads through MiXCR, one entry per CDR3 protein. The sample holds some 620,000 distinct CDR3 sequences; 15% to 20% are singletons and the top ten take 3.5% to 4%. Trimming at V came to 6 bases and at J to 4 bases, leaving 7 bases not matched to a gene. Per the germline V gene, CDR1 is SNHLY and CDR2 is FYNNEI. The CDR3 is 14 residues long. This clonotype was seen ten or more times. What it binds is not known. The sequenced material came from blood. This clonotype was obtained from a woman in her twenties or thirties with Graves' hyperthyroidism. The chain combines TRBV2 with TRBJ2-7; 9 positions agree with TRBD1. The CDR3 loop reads CASRPLQGAYEQYF. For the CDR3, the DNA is TGTGCCAGCAGACCATTACAGGGGGCTTACGAGCAGTACTTC.